One sample yielded the 32 T cell receptor beta chains listed below, sequenced in a study of graft-versus-host responses after intestinal transplantation. The assay was immunoSEQ multiplex PCR, and TCRdb's table has in-frame clones only and misses some. Of about 20,000 clones listed, about nine tenths are singletons. The sequencing used PBMCs, collected about 230 days after intestinal transplant. The receptors were sampled from a human patient who received an intestinal transplant, so some T cells may come from the graft donor.

Only one count was recorded for this clone. The chain employs TRBV19 and TRBJ2-1, with D perhaps given as TRBD1 or TRBD2 (5 bases each). The CDR3 has 13 amino acids. Trimming pared 6 bases from V and 8 bases from J, leaving 14 bases between. CDR1 and CDR2 from the germline V gene are LNHDA and SQIVND (reference sequence). Written as DNA, the CDR3 is TGTGCCAGTAGGAGGGACGGTGTGGATGAGCAGTTCTTC. This encodes CASRRDGVDEQFF.

The genes are TRBV10-2 and TRBJ2-1; 7 bases align to TRBD1. The CDR3 runs to 15 residues. CDR1 WSHSY and CDR2 SAAADI come from the germline V gene. The V gene end was trimmed by 7 bases and the J gene end by 8 bases; junction bases not matched to a gene: 14. This chain's CDR3 is CASTTGQPYEHEQFF. Here the CDR3 DNA reads TGCGCCAGCACCACGGGACAGCCCTATGAGCATGAGCAGTTCTTC.

This clone was found once. The chain has TRBV4-1 and TRBJ1-4; 9 positions agree with TRBD1. Germline trimming cut 6 bases from V and 9 bases from J; bases unmatched to any gene: 11. This CDR3 contains 15 residues. Germline values: CDR1 MGHRA, CDR2 YSYEKL. The CDR3 reads CASSGYRDREQKLFF. In DNA form, the CDR3 reads TGCGCCAGCAGTGGGTACCGGGACAGGGAACAAAAACTGTTTTTT.

The chain uses TRBV29-1 and TRBJ2-5; D not certain. The J call is in doubt because the DNA end fits TRBJ2-7 better. Germline values: CDR1 SQVTM, CDR2 ANQGSEA. This CDR3 spans 14 amino acids. CDR3: CSVRRDREYYEQYF. The CDR3 DNA reads TGCAGCGTTCGAAGGGATAGGGAATACTACGAGCAGTACTTC.

The V and J genes are TRBV11-3 and TRBJ1-6; weak D call: TRBD1 (5 bases). The CDR3 is 17 residues long. Germline CDR1 and CDR2: SGHNT and YENEEA. V was clipped by 1 base and J by 10 bases, with 20 bases between them. Written as DNA, the CDR3 is TGTGCCAGCAGCTTAGTGTCCACCGGGGCGATGAAGTCACCCCTCCACTTT. It codes for CASSLVSTGAMKSPLHF. The full variable domain, with the rest looked up from reference TRBV11-3 and TRBJ1-6, is EAGVVQSPRYKIIEKKQPVAFWCNPISGHNTLYWYLQNLGQGPELLIRYENEEAVDDSQLPKDRFSAERLKGVDSTLKIQPAELGDSAVYLCASSLVSTGAMKSPLHFGNGTRLTVT.

A single count supports this clone. The chain combines TRBV12-5 with TRBJ2-3; D is tentatively TRBD1 or TRBD2 (6 bases each). Germline assignment: CDR1 LGHNT and CDR2 FRNRAP. The CDR3 consists of 17 residues. Trimming cost V 3 bases and J 3 bases, with 19 bases left between them. This CDR3 reads CASGLLWGAIRTDTQYF. CDR3 nucleotides: TGTGCTAGTGGTTTACTATGGGGGGCCATTAGGACAGATACGCAGTATTTT.

This clone was observed a single time. Germline is not matched at one junction end, which may reflect a read error. The V call is TRBV6-6, the J call TRBJ1-1; possibly TRBD1 for D (6 bases). The CDR3 loop spans 15 amino acids. Germline assignment: CDR1 MNHNY and CDR2 SVGAGI (reference sequence). CDR3 nucleotide sequence: TGTGCCAGCAGCTACTTTACACAGGGGAACACTGAAGCTTTCTTT. Translating it yields CASSYFTQGNTEAFF.

The chain carries TRBV18 and TRBJ1-4, with D possibly TRBD1 on 5 matching bases. V lost 3 bases and J lost 0, with 8 bases in between. CDR3 length: 15 residues. Germline V lookup: CDR1 KGHSH, CDR2 LQKENI. The DNA of the CDR3 is TGTGCCAGCTCACCGGGAGGGGCAACTAATGAAAAACTGTTTTTT. This translates into CASSPGGATNEKLFF.

This clone was found once. This chain uses TRBV4-1 with TRBJ2-2; 9 bases map to TRBD1. CDR3 size: 16 residues. V shed 4 bases and J 6 bases; nucleotides not matched to a gene: 9. Germline V CDR1 and CDR2: MGHRA, YSYEKL. The CDR3 DNA reads TGCGCCAGCAGCCCCGGGGACAGGGAGTTCCCCGGGGAGCTGTTTTTT. Protein product: CASSPGDREFPGELFF.

Concerning this clone: An end of the junction does not agree with germline; a read error may underlie this. The sample contains more than one DNA sequence encoding this CDR3. The chain recombines TRBV11-2 with TRBJ2-3; D is possibly TRBD2 (5 bases). The CDR3 runs 12 residues. Per germline, CDR1 SGHAT and CDR2 FQNNGV. CDR3 DNA sequence: TGTGCCAGCAGCCTACACGAGGGTACGCAATATTTT. This translates into CASSLHEGTQYF.

This clone has a handful of counts. This chain connects TRBV15 to TRBJ2-3, with TRBD2 matching 10 bases. V lost 4 bases and J lost 7; bases outside the gene matches: 14. Germline CDR1 reads LNHNV; CDR2 reads YYDKDF (reference sequence). The CDR3 covers 17 residues. DNA of the CDR3: TGTGCCACCAGCAACCCTGCCAGCGGGGGGGCCGGGAATACGCAGTATTTT. Amino acid sequence: CATSNPASGGAGNTQYF.

Details on this clone: Because the CDR3's place on the DNA is in doubt, the DNA is left out and the CDR3 is given as listed by TCRdb. The V gene is TRBV27, the J gene TRBJ1-5. The CDR3 is 14 residues long, counting both termini. From germline, CDR1 is MNHEY and CDR2 SMNVEV (reference sequence). The CDR3 protein is CASSFGEGLQPQHF.

This sequence joins TRBV9 and TRBJ2-1; unclear D gene. Trimming pared 0 bases from V and 5 bases from J, leaving 15 bases between. The CDR3 sequence is 16 residues long. CDR1 and CDR2 from the germline V gene are SGDLS and YYNGEE. The CDR3 DNA reads as TGTGCCAGCAGCGTAGGGTACCGAGTACGGGACAATGAGCAGTTCTTC. The encoded protein is CASSVGYRVRDNEQFF. The full variable domain, with the rest looked up from reference TRBV9 and TRBJ2-1, is DSGVTQTPKHLITATGQRVTLRCSPRSGDLSVYWYQQSLDQGLQFLIQYYNGEERAKGNILERFSAQQFPDLHSELNLSSLELGDSALYFCASSVGYRVRDNEQFFGPGTRLTVL.

The genes are TRBV5-4 and TRBJ2-7; tentative D call: TRBD1 (7 bases). The ends were cut back, 4 bases at V and 3 bases at J, with 17 bases in the middle. Germline V gene lookup returns CDR1 SGHNT and CDR2 YYREEE (reference sequence). The CDR3 consists of 15 residues. The chain's CDR3 is CASSPGGTAFYEQYF. Written as DNA, the CDR3 is TGTGCCAGCAGCCCTGGGGGGACAGCTTTCTACGAGCAGTACTTC.

The chain employs TRBV15 and TRBJ1-4; D unresolved. Germline assignment: CDR1 LNHNV and CDR2 YYDKDF (reference sequence). The CDR3 loop spans 20 amino acids. V shed 0 bases and J shed 4 bases, with 24 bases lying between them. CDR3 nucleotide sequence: TGTGCCACCAGCAGAGATTGGGGAGAAGGCCCGACGGAAGTTAATGAAAAACTGTTTTTT. Its translation is CATSRDWGEGPTEVNEKLFF.

This rearrangement joins TRBV6-5 to TRBJ2-7; a possible D gene is TRBD1 (5 bases). Germline-derived CDR1 and CDR2 are MNHEY and SVGAGI. V shed 5 bases and J shed 1 base, with 9 bases lying between them. The CDR3 contains 13 residues. CDR3 protein: CASSDDSSYEQYF. CDR3 bases: TGTGCCAGCAGTGACGACAGTTCCTACGAGCAGTACTTC.

The V and J genes are TRBV2 and TRBJ1-1; tentatively, D is TRBD1 (6 bases). Trimming took off 7 bases at V and 5 bases at J, with 14 bases between the two ends. The CDR3 covers 13 residues. Germline values: CDR1 SNHLY, CDR2 FYNNEI. The CDR3 spells CASTRGAGTEAFF. The CDR3 DNA reads TGTGCCAGCACCCGGGGGGCAGGAACTGAAGCTTTCTTT.

The rearrangement joins TRBV5-6 to TRBJ1-5, with 7 bases fitting TRBD1. V shed 4 bases and J 4 bases; nucleotides not matched to a gene: 11. Germline CDR1 reads SGHDT; CDR2 reads YYEEEE. CDR3 length equals 16 residues. In nucleotides, the CDR3 is TGTGCCAGCAGCGCTGGCCGAGGGGGCATTAATCAGCCCCAGCATTTT. Amino acids: CASSAGRGGINQPQHF.

V gene TRBV9 combines with J gene TRBJ2-6; either TRBD1 or TRBD2 may fit D (5 bases each). The CDR3 is 17 amino acids. Germline V gene data show CDR1 as SGDLS and CDR2 as YYNGEE. V lost 0 bases and J 2 bases, leaving 12 bases between the germline ends. The CDR3: CASSVAVGTAGANVLTF. The CDR3 DNA reads as TGTGCCAGCAGCGTAGCGGTAGGGACCGCTGGGGCCAACGTCCTGACTTTC.

The V and J genes are TRBV6-4 and TRBJ2-7, with 9 bases that match TRBD2. J was trimmed by 5 bases and V by 5 bases; bases with no gene match: 10. The CDR3 length is 15 residues. Per the germline V gene, CDR1 is MRHNA and CDR2 is SNTAGT. DNA of the CDR3: TGTGCCAGCAGTTCAGAGGCGGGGGGGGTCCACGAGCAGTACTTC. The encoded protein is CASSSEAGGVHEQYF.

For the CDR3, the DNA is TGCGCCAGCAGCAATGGTCTTTACCCGGGCACTGAAGCTTTCTTT. It translates to CASSNGLYPGTEAFF. The chain is built from TRBV4-1 and TRBJ1-1; D is unclear. Trimming left V 5 bases short and J 4 bases short, with 17 bases between. The CDR3 has 15 amino acids. CDR1 MGHRA and CDR2 YSYEKL come from the germline V gene.

The chain has TRBV7-9 and TRBJ2-1, with 7 bases identical to TRBD1. J lost 4 bases, V lost 5 bases, and 8 bases had no gene match. CDR1 is SEHNR, CDR2 FQNEAQ, per germline (reference sequence). CDR3 length: 15 residues. CDR3 amino acids: CASSPRDREYNEQFF. CDR3 in DNA: TGTGCCAGCAGCCCCCGGGACAGAGAATACAATGAGCAGTTCTTC. The full variable domain, in which reference TRBV7-9 and TRBJ2-1 provide the parts outside the CDR3, is DTGVSQNPRHKITKRGQNVTFRCDPISEHNRLYWYRQTLGQGPEFLTYFQNEAQLEKSRLLSDRFSAERPKGSFSTLEIQRTEQGDSAMYLCASSPRDREYNEQFFGPGTRLTVL.

The chain carries TRBV6-1 and TRBJ2-3, with TRBD1 identical over 10 bases. Looked up from germline, CDR1 is MNHNS and CDR2 is SASEGT. This CDR3 is 15 amino acids long. V dropped 4 bases and J dropped 5; count of bases not matched to a gene: 6. As DNA, the CDR3 is TGTGCCAGCAGTGGGGGACAGGGGATAGGAGATACGCAGTATTTT. It codes for CASSGGQGIGDTQYF.

V gene TRBV11-2 combines with J gene TRBJ2-5; 7 bases fit TRBD1. The junction had 7 bases not matched to a gene; V was cut back by 6 bases and J by 6 bases. The CDR3 contains 13 residues. From germline, CDR1 is SGHAT and CDR2 FQNNGV. The CDR3 sequence is CASRQDRVQTQYF. CDR3 coding DNA: TGTGCCAGCAGACAAGACAGGGTACAGACCCAGTACTTC.

This chain links TRBV10-3 with TRBJ2-2; a possible D gene is TRBD2 (6 bases). Trimming removed 5 bases from V and 4 bases from J, with 14 bases in between. The CDR3 has 15 amino acids. From germline, CDR1 is ENHRY and CDR2 SYGVKD. CDR3 coding DNA: TGTGCCATCAGTCTCCGAGCGGGCAGCACCGGGGAGCTGTTTTTT. Protein: CAISLRAGSTGELFF.

This clone was picked up one time. The V and J genes are TRBV12-5 and TRBJ1-2, with 9 bases lining up with TRBD1. The CDR3 consists of 13 residues. V lost 1 base, J lost 10 bases, and 4 bases stayed unmatched. Germline lookup yields CDR1 LGHNT and CDR2 FRNRAP. The CDR3 coding sequence is TGTGCTAGTGGTTTGGATGGACAGGGGAACTACACCTTC. This gives the protein CASGLDGQGNYTF.

The rearrangement joins TRBV4-1 to TRBJ1-4; D gene ambiguous. Germline CDR1 and CDR2: MGHRA and YSYEKL. There are 13 residues in the CDR3. The V end lost 4 bases, the J end lost 8 bases, and 11 bases lay between the germline ends. In DNA form, the CDR3 reads TGCGCCAGCAGCCTAGCCATCAGGGAAAAACTGTTTTTT. Protein: CASSLAIREKLFF.

J is TRBJ2-5 and V is TRBV5-1; TRBD2 matches 9 bases. The DNA end is a closer match to TRBJ2-7, so the J assignment may be wrong. CDR3 length equals 13 residues. Germline V gene data show CDR1 as SGHRS and CDR2 as YFSETQ. CDR3 loop: CASRMAGGYEQYF. The DNA for the CDR3 is TGCGCCAGCAGGATGGCGGGGGGGTACGAGCAGTACTTC.

The rearrangement joins TRBV19 to TRBJ2-5; D unclear. V was shortened by 7 bases and J by 2 bases, with 8 bases between the two germline ends. CDR1 LNHDA and CDR2 SQIVND come from the germline V gene (reference sequence). The CDR3 is 12 amino acids. As DNA, the CDR3 is TGTGCCAGTAAAGGACCTCAAGAGACCCAGTACTTC. It translates to CASKGPQETQYF. The full variable domain, its missing parts supplied by reference TRBV19 and TRBJ2-5, is DGGITQSPKYLFRKEGQNVTLSCEQNLNHDAMYWYRQDPGQGLRLIYYSQIVNDFQKGDIAEGYSVSREKKESFPLTVTSAQKNPTAFYLCASKGPQETQYFGPGTRLLVL.

This clone showed up just a few times. The chain carries TRBV6-1 and TRBJ1-2; D may be TRBD1 (5 bases). The germline V gene has CDR1 MNHNS and CDR2 SASEGT. The V and J ends lost 2 bases and 4 bases respectively, with 14 bases between them. The CDR3 consists of 15 residues. CDR3 protein: CASSEPGDRPYGYTF. The CDR3 bases are TGTGCCAGCAGTGAACCCGGGGACCGTCCCTATGGCTACACCTTC.

CDR3 region: CACQQGDGEQYF. The CDR3 nucleotides read TGTGCCTGCCAGCAGGGAGATGGCGAGCAGTACTTC. This chain joins TRBV30 and TRBJ2-7; D is possibly TRBD1 or TRBD2 (5 bases each). Trimming left V 6 bases short and J 6 bases short, with 15 bases between. The CDR3 sequence is 12 residues long. The germline V gene has CDR1 GTSNPN and CDR2 SVGIG (reference sequence).

The chain couples TRBV19 to TRBJ2-5; 7 bases fit TRBD1. The CDR3 is made up of 13 amino acids. CDR1 and CDR2 from the germline V gene are LNHDA and SQIVND (reference sequence). Trimming cost V 5 bases and J 10 bases; bases outside gene matches: 10. The CDR3 here is CASSGPGGRYQYF. CDR3 bases: TGTGCCAGTAGTGGGCCAGGGGGTCGATACCAGTACTTC.